This T cell receptor beta chain emerged from a study of T cell responses to AZD1222 COVID-19 vaccine. The data were produced by immunoSEQ multiplex PCR, yet TCRdb's version contains in-frame clones alone and is incomplete. The sample shows 140,000 to 150,000 clones, approximately 90% of them seen only once. Germline lookup yields CDR1 SGDLS and CDR2 YYNGEE. V lost 0 bases and J 6 bases, leaving 18 bases between the germline ends. The CDR3 runs 17 residues. The chain combines TRBV9 with TRBJ1-4; D unresolved. This clonotype was sampled from an adult in good health. The sequencing used peripheral blood, collected on day 0 of MenACWY control vaccination. The CDR3 loop is CASSVATGPRSDEKLFF. The CDR3 DNA reads TGTGCCAGCAGCGTAGCAACGGGTCCCAGGTCGGATGAAAAACTGTTTTTT.